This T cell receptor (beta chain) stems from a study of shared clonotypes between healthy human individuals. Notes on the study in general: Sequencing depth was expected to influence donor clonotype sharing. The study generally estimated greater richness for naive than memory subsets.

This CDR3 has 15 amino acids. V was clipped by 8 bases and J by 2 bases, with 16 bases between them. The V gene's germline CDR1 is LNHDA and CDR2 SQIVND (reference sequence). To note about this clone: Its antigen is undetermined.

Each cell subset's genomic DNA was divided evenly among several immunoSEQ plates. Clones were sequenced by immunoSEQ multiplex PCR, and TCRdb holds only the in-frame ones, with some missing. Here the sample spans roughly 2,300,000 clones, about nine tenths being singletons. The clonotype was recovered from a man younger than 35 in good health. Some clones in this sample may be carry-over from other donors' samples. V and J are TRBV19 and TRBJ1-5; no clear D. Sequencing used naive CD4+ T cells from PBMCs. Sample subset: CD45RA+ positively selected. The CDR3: CASGTFAGGNQPQHF. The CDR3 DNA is TGTGCCAGTGGTACGTTCGCGGGTGGCAATCAGCCCCAGCATTTT.